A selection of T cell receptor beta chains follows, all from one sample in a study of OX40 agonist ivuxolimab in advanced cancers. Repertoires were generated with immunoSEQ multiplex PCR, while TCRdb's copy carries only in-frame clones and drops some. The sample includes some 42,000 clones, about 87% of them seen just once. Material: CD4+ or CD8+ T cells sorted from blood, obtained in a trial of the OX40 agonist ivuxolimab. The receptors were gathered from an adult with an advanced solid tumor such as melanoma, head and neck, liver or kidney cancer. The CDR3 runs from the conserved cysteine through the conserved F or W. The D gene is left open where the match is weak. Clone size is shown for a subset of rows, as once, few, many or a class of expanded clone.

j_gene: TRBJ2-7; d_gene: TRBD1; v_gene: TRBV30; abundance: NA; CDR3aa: CAWSVGTVAYEQYF; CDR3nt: TGTGCCTGGAGTGTAGGGACAGTTGCCTACGAGCAGTACTTC
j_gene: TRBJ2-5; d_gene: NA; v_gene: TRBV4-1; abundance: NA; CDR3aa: CASSLREGQYETQYF; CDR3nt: TGCGCCAGCAGCCTACGGGAAGGGCAATACGAGACCCAGTACTTC
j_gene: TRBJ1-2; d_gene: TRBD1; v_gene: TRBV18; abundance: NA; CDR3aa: CASSPSTGVYGYTF; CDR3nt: TGTGCCAGCTCACCGTCGACAGGGGTCTATGGCTACACCTTC
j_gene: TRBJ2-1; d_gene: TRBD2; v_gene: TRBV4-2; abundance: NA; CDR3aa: CASSQEKRVAGGREQFF; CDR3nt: TGTGCCAGCAGCCAAGAAAAGAGGGTAGCGGGAGGTCGAGAGCAGTTCTTC
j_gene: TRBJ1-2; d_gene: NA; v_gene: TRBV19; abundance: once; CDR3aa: CASRSQDLNYGYTF; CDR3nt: TGTGCCAGTAGGTCCCAAGACCTTAACTATGGCTACACCTTC
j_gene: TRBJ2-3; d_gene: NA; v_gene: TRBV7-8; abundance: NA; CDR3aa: CAESAIGTDTQYF; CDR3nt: TGTGCTGAGAGCGCTATTGGGACAGATACGCAGTATTTT
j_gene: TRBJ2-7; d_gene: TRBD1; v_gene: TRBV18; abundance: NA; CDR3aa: CASSPNGGGQVSYEQYF; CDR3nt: TGTGCCAGCTCACCGAACGGTGGGGGACAGGTATCCTACGAGCAGTACTTC
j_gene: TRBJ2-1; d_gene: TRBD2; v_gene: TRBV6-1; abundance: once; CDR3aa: CASISGGEQFF; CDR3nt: TGTGCCAGCATTAGCGGGGGTGAGCAGTTCTTC
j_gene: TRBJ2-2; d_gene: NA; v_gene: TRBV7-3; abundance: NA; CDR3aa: CASSSRRDTGELFF; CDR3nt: TGTGCCAGCAGCTCTCGCCGGGACACCGGGGAGCTGTTTTTT
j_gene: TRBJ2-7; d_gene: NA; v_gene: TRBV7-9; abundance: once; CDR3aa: CASSPPPAGYEQYF; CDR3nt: TGTGCCAGCTCTCCCCCCCCGGCAGGGTACGAGCAGTACTTC
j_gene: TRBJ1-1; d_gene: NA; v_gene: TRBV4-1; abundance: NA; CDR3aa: CASSQEAITEAFF; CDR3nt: TGCGCCAGCAGCCAAGAAGCAATCACTGAAGCTTTCTTT
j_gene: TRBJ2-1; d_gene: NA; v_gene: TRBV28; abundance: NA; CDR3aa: CASTGPNYNEQFF; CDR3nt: TGTGCCAGCACGGGGCCGAACTACAATGAGCAGTTCTTC
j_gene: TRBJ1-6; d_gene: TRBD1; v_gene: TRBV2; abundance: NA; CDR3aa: CASRDRVYNSPLHF; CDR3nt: TGTGCCAGCAGGGACAGGGTCTATAATTCACCCCTCCACTTT
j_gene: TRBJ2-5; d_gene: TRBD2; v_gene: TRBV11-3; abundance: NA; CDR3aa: CASSLGGTMPPGTQYF; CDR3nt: TGTGCCAGCAGCTTAGGGGGGACTATGCCCCCAGGGACCCAGTACTTC
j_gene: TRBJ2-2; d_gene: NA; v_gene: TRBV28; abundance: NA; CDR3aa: CASSTPQGTGELFF; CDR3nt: TGTGCCAGCAGTACCCCTCAGGGGACCGGGGAGCTGTTTTTT
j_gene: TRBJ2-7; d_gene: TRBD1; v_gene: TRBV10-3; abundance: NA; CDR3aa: CAISEQHLTGLEQYF; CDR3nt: TGTGCCATCAGTGAGCAACACCTGACAGGGCTAGAGCAGTACTTC
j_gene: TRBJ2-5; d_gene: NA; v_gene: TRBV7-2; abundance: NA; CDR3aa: CASSPPGTQETQYF; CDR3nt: TGTGCCAGCAGTCCCCCCGGGACTCAAGAGACCCAGTACTTC
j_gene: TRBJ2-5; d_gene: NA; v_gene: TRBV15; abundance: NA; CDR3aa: CATSRDIAGEETQYF; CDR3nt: TGTGCCACCAGCAGAGATATCGCAGGGGAAGAGACCCAGTACTTC
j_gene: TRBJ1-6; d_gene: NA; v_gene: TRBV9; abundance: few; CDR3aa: CASSEAGGRNSPLHF; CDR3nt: TGTGCCAGCAGCGAAGCCGGGGGGCGAAATTCACCCCTCCACTTT
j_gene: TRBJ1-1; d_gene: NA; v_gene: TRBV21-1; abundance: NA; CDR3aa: CASSKEGREFWGDTEAFF; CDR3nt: TGTGCCAGCAGCAAAGAGGGGCGGGAGTTCTGGGGGGACACTGAAGCTTTCTTT
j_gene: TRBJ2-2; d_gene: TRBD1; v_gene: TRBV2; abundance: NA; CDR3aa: CASRGQGLHTGELFF; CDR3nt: TGTGCCAGCAGAGGACAGGGGCTCCACACCGGGGAGCTGTTTTTT
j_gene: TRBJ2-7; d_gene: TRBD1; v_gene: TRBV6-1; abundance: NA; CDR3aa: CASSSRDSVYEQYF; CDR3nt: TGTGCCAGCAGTAGCCGGGACAGTGTCTACGAGCAGTACTTC
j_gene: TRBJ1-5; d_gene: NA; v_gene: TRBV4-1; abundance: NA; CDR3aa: CASSQDTDWGSQPQHF; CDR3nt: TGCGCCAGCAGCCAAGATACTGATTGGGGGTCTCAGCCCCAGCATTTT
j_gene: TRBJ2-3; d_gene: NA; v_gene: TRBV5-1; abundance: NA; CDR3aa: CASSLSLSDTQYF; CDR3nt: TGCGCCAGCAGCTTGTCCCTTTCAGATACGCAGTATTTT
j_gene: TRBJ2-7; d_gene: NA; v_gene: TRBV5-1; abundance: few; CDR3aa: CASRPAEGTYEQYF; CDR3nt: TGCGCCAGCAGACCGGCGGAGGGGACCTACGAGCAGTACTTC
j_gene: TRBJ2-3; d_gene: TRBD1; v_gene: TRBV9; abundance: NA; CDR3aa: CASSVAQGATDTQYF; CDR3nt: TGTGCCAGCAGCGTAGCGCAGGGGGCAACAGATACGCAGTATTTT
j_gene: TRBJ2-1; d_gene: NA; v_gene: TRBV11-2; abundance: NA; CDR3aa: CASSLFQVNEQFF; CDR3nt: TGTGCCAGCAGCTTATTTCAGGTAAATGAGCAGTTCTTC
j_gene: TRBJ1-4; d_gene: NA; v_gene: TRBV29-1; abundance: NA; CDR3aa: CSARRGAGEKLFF; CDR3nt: TGCAGCGCCAGGCGGGGGGCAGGCGAAAAACTGTTTTTT
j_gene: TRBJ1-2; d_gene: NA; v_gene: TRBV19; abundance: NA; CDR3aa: CASSISADRRNGYTF; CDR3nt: TGTGCCAGTAGTATCTCCGCCGACAGGCGGAATGGCTACACCTTC
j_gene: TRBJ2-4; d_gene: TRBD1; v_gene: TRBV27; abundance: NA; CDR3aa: CASSPGTVQYF; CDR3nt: TGTGCCAGCAGTCCGGGGACAGTACAGTACTTC
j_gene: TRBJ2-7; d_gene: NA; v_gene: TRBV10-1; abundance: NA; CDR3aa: CASSDQGSPWEQYF; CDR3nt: TGCGCCAGCAGTGACCAGGGATCCCCATGGGAGCAGTACTTC